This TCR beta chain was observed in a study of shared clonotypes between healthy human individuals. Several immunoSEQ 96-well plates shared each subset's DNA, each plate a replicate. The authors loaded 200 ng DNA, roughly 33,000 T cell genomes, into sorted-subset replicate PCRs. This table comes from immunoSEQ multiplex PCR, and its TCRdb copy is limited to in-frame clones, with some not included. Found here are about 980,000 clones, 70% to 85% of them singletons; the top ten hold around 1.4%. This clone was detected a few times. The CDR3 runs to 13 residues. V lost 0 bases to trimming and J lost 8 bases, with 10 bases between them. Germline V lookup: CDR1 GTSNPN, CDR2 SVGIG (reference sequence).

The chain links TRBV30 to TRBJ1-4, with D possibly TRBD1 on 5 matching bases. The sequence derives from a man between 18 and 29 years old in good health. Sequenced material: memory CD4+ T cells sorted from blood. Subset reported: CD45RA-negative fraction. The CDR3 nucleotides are TGTGCCTGGAGTGTTTCAACAGGAGAAAAACTGTTTTTT. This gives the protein CAWSVSTGEKLFF.